This T cell receptor beta chain was sequenced for a study of lymphopenia after photon versus proton radiotherapy. Note on this clone: The antigen is not known.

Notes on the study in general: Survival link was tested only in deceased patients; proton benefit remains a possibility.

Sequencing used immunoSEQ multiplex PCR; TCRdb keeps in-frame clones, though not all of them. The profile shows roughly 150,000 clones, 88% of them singletons. Per germline, CDR1 ENHRY and CDR2 SYGVKD. The CDR3 is 18 residues long. After removal of 6 bases from V and 6 bases from J, the junction contained 18 bases not matched to a gene. The gene calls are TRBV10-3 and TRBJ2-7; TRBD2 matches at 12 bases. This receptor was taken from a man aged 45-60 years with gastric cancer. The specimen comprised peripheral blood, sampled from a patient treated with photon-based radiotherapy. The CDR3 DNA sequence: TGTGCCATCAGCAAGACTAGCGGGAGCCAGTTTGGTGGTTCCGAGCAGTACTTC. Protein: CAISKTSGSQFGGSEQYF.